A single sample is the source of the 3 T cell receptor beta chains below, sequenced in a study of T cell changes during pregnancy in multiple sclerosis. TCRdb's table, derived via immunoSEQ multiplex PCR, lists solely in-frame clones and lacks some. This sample has 40,000 to 55,000 clones, with under 95% found just once. The sample here was CD8+ T cells from peripheral blood mononuclear cells, taken in the second trimester of pregnancy. Receptors originate from a female donor with multiple sclerosis, enrolled in a pregnancy study.

The chain uses TRBV6-5 and TRBJ2-2; possible D gene TRBD2, 6 bases. Germline V gene sequence: CDR1 MNHEY, CDR2 SVGAGI. CDR3 length equals 16 residues. Deletions cut 2 bases from V and 3 bases from J, with 13 bases between. The CDR3 region has the DNA TGTGCCAGCAGTTACCTCGGTGGAGGGGACACCGGGGAGCTGTTTTTT. Its translation: CASSYLGGGDTGELFF.

The V and J genes are TRBV5-5 and TRBJ2-5, with 9 nucleotides matching TRBD2. CDR3 size: 15 residues. Losses at the gene ends were 4 bases for V and 3 bases for J; bases not matched to a gene: 7. CDR1 is SGHKS, CDR2 YYEKEE, per germline (reference sequence). The CDR3 reads CASSTTRGGEETQYF. The DNA for the CDR3 is TGTGCCAGCAGCACGACGCGGGGGGGCGAAGAGACCCAGTACTTC.

The chain couples TRBV5-1 to TRBJ2-7, with TRBD2 identical over 13 bases. Germline V gene data show CDR1 as SGHRS and CDR2 as YFSETQ. The CDR3 totals 16 residues. Trimming removed 3 bases from V and 0 bases from J; junction bases left unmatched: 3. The CDR3 loop is CASSSGLAGVSYEQYF. DNA of the CDR3: TGCGCCAGCAGCTCCGGACTAGCGGGAGTCTCCTACGAGCAGTACTTC.